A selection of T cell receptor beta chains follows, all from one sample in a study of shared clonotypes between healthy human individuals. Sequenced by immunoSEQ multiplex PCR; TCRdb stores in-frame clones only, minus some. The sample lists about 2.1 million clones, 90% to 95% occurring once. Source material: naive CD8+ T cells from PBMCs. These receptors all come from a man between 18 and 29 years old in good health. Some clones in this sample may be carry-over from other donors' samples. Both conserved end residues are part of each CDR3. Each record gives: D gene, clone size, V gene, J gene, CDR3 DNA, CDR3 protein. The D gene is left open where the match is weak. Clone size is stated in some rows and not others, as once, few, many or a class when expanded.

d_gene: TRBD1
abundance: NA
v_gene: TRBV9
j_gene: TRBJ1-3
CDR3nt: TGTGCCAGCAGCGTAGTGGGGACAGGGAGCTTGGGTGGAAACACCATATATTTT
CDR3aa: CASSVVGTGSLGGNTIYF

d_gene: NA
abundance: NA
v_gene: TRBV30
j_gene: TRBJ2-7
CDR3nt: TGTGCCTGGGTGGGCAGGCCCTCCTACGAGCAGTACTTC
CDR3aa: CAWVGRPSYEQYF

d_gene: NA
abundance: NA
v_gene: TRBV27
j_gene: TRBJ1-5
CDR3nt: TGTGCCAGCAGTTTATATGCTGGCAATCAGCCCCAGCATTTT
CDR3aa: CASSLYAGNQPQHF

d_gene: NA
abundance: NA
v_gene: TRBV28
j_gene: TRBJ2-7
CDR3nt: TGTGCCAGCAGTTTTCCCCGGGACTCTGACTACGAGCAGTACTTC
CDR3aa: CASSFPRDSDYEQYF

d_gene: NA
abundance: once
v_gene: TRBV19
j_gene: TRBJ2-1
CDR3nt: TGTGCCAGTGGGGACGGAGCCAGCTCCTACAATGAGCAGTTCTTC
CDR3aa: CASGDGASSYNEQFF

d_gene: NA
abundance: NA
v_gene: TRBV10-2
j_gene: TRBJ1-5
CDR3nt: TGCGCCAGCAGTGTAAGGAGGAATCAGCCCCAGCATTTT
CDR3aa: CASSVRRNQPQHF

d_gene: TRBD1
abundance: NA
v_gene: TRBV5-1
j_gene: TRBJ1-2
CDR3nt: TGCGCCAGCAGCCCCGGACAGGGAATGGATGGCTACACCTTC
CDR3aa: CASSPGQGMDGYTF

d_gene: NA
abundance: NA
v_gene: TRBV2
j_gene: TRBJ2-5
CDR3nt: TGTGCCAGCAGAGATCCCGGAGCCCAAGAGACCCAGTACTTC
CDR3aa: CASRDPGAQETQYF

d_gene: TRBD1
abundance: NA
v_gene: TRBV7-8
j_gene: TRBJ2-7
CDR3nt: TGTGCCAGCATACGAACAGGGGACCCCTACGAGCAGTACTTC
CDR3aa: CASIRTGDPYEQYF

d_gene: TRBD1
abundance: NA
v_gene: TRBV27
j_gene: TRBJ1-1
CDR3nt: TGTGCCAGCAGTTTGACAGGGCGGACTGAAGCTTTCTTT
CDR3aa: CASSLTGRTEAFF